Presented here are 5 T cell receptor beta chains from one specimen sequenced in a study of OX40 agonist ivuxolimab in advanced cancers. Sequencing was performed with immunoSEQ multiplex PCR; in TCRdb, only in-frame clones are kept and a portion is missing. Of some 76,000 clones in the sample, nearly 85% were seen once. The sample was CD4+ or CD8+ T cells sorted from blood, taken in a trial of the OX40 agonist ivuxolimab. These receptors were collected from an adult with an advanced solid tumor such as melanoma, head and neck, liver or kidney cancer.

This chain joins TRBV9 and TRBJ2-2; D remains ambiguous. V lost 0 bases to trimming and J lost 4 bases, with 10 bases between them. CDR3 size: 15 residues. Germline CDR1 is SGDLS and CDR2 is YYNGEE. The CDR3 loop reads CASSVASRATGELFF. The CDR3 nucleotides are TGTGCCAGCAGCGTAGCGAGCCGAGCCACCGGGGAGCTGTTTTTT.

This clone was recorded a few times. The rearrangement uses TRBV5-4 and TRBJ2-2, with 12 bases lining up with TRBD1. Trimming removed 7 bases from V and 5 bases from J; junction bases left unmatched: 6. Germline lookup yields CDR1 SGHNT and CDR2 YYREEE (reference sequence). The CDR3 totals 15 residues. CDR3 sequence: CASQGQGARTGELFF. The CDR3 DNA is TGTGCCAGCCAGGGACAGGGGGCGAGAACCGGGGAGCTGTTTTTT.

The chain is built from TRBV2 and TRBJ1-2; 8 nucleotides line up with TRBD1. V was pared by 4 bases and J by 1 base, with 5 bases of the junction left unmatched. The CDR3 contains 15 residues. The germline gives CDR1 SNHLY, CDR2 FYNNEI. CDR3 loop: CASSVDRAYNYGYTF. CDR3 DNA sequence: TGTGCCAGCAGTGTGGACAGGGCCTATAACTATGGCTACACCTTC.

About this clone: This same CDR3 is encoded by further DNA sequences in the sample. The gene calls are TRBV5-4 and TRBJ1-2; 7 positions match TRBD1. This CDR3 spans 14 amino acids. Germline CDR1 and CDR2: SGHNT and YYREEE (reference sequence). V gave up 0 bases and J gave up 4 bases; unmatched junction bases: 3. This CDR3 reads CASSLGQGAYGYTF. The CDR3 coding sequence is TGTGCCAGCAGCTTGGGACAGGGTGCCTATGGCTACACCTTC.

The rearrangement links TRBV18 to TRBJ1-5; 7 bases are shared with TRBD1. Germline values: CDR1 KGHSH, CDR2 LQKENI. V was pared by 4 bases and J by 3 bases, with 9 bases of the junction left unmatched. There are 16 residues in the CDR3. CDR3 residues: CASSLDTGQPNQPQHF. DNA for the CDR3: TGTGCCAGCTCACTAGATACGGGACAGCCCAATCAGCCCCAGCATTTT.